Below, 32 T cell receptor beta chains from the same sample are listed, as sequenced in a study of blood T cells in healthy people across ages. PCR was performed a second time for roughly 7 to 12 cycles using a sample-barcoded 5' primer and a J-beta primer mix. TCRdb re-called the 5' RACE reads through MiXCR, storing one row per CDR3 protein. In the table there are roughly 800,000 distinct CDR3 sequences, 20% to 25% of which are singletons. These data were also reused for a study on T cells of mothers and their children.

The sequencing sample was made of blood. Receptors originate from a boy aged 5-17 years in good health.

This clonotype was detected only a few times. This chain uses TRBV11-2 with TRBJ2-1, with a possible D match to TRBD2 (5 bases). Germline CDR1 SGHAT, CDR2 FQNNGV. This CDR3 region has 17 residues. V dropped 0 bases and J dropped 2 bases, with 14 bases sitting between them. CDR3 in DNA: TGTGCCAGCAGCTTAGAAGGGCGGCTGCGGGCCTACAATGAGCAGTTCTTC. Amino acid sequence: CASSLEGRLRAYNEQFF.

This chain connects TRBV4-1 to TRBJ2-5, with 8 bases identical to TRBD2. CDR1 and CDR2 from the germline V gene are MGHRA and YSYEKL. The CDR3 consists of 17 residues. J was trimmed by 5 bases and V by 2 bases; bases with no gene match: 13. CDR3 coding DNA: TGCGCCAGCAGCCAAACCACCAGCGGGAGTAGGTCGGAGACCCAGTACTTC. It encodes CASSQTTSGSRSETQYF.

The chain uses TRBV29-1 and TRBJ2-2; D perhaps matches TRBD2 (6 bases). V was clipped by 7 bases and J by 5 bases, with 17 bases between them. Germline V gene data show CDR1 as SQVTM and CDR2 as ANQGSEA. The CDR3 covers 14 residues. CDR3 protein: CSATVGGGTGELFF. The CDR3, as DNA: TGCAGCGCGACGGTGGGAGGAGGGACCGGGGAGCTGTTTTTT.

In this sample, this clonotype turned up a few times. The chain recombines TRBV29-1 with TRBJ2-2; D is unresolved. Deletions cut 6 bases from V and 3 bases from J, with 8 bases between. The CDR3 contains 12 residues. Germline lookup yields CDR1 SQVTM and CDR2 ANQGSEA. CDR3 amino acids: CSVEVDTGELFF. The CDR3 DNA sequence: TGCAGCGTAGAGGTGGACACCGGGGAGCTGTTTTTT.

Of note for this clonotype: No conserved phenylalanine or tryptophan is present at the end of the CDR3, so a read error is the likely explanation. The rearrangement links TRBV7-2 to TRBJ2-1, with a possible D match to TRBD2 (5 bases). The assigned J gene may be wrong: the sequence end matches TRBJ2-7 better. The CDR3 spans 14 residues. Germline V gene lookup returns CDR1 SGHTA and CDR2 FQGNSA. DNA for the CDR3: TGTGCCAGCAGCTTAGAGGTCGCGGGTTACGAGCAGTACTCC. Its translation is CASSLEVAGYEQYS.

The chain employs TRBV3-1 and TRBJ2-3; D is unresolved. This CDR3 spans 16 amino acids. Germline V gives CDR1 LGHDT, CDR2 YNNKEL (reference sequence). Between the trimmed V and J ends, which lost 2 bases and 5 bases, there was a span of 17 bases. CDR3 amino acids: CASSQLVGAQEDTQYF. CDR3 nucleotides: TGTGCCAGCAGCCAACTGGTGGGTGCTCAGGAAGATACGCAGTATTTT.

In its sample, this clonotype was seen a few times. V gene TRBV16 combines with J gene TRBJ2-1; unclear D gene. The germline gives CDR1 KGHSY, CDR2 FQNENV. Trimming took off 3 bases at V and 7 bases at J, with 7 bases between the two ends. The CDR3 loop spans 12 amino acids. CDR3 bases: TGTGCCAGCAGCCAGGGGTGGAATGAGCAGTTCTTC. This codes for CASSQGWNEQFF.

This clonotype turned up a few times. The chain joins TRBV20-1 to TRBJ2-7; possibly TRBD2 for D (7 bases). Between the trimmed V and J ends, which lost 1 base and 4 bases, there was a span of 14 bases. The CDR3 length is 14 residues. Germline V gives CDR1 DFQATT, CDR2 SNEGSKA (reference sequence). CDR3 amino acids: CSARVGGGGYEQYF. CDR3 bases: TGCAGTGCTAGAGTAGGGGGGGGCGGATACGAGCAGTACTTC.

This clonotype was detected a few times. CDR3 sequence reads: CASSFIRTDTQYF. The CDR3 nucleotides are TGTGCCAGCAGTTTCATCCGCACAGATACGCAGTATTTT. This chain links TRBV28 with TRBJ2-3; no clear D. In germline, CDR1 is MDHEN, CDR2 SYDVKM. The V end was cut by 3 bases, the J end by 1 base, with 5 bases between. The CDR3 extends over 13 amino acids.

The CDR3 reads CASSFFTGELFF. CDR3 in DNA: TGTGCCAGCAGTTTTTTCACCGGGGAGCTGTTTTTT. V is TRBV27 and J is TRBJ2-2, with D unresolved. The length of the CDR3 is 12 residues. Trimming took 3 bases from V and 4 from J, leaving 3 bases between them. Germline V lookup: CDR1 MNHEY, CDR2 SMNVEV (reference sequence).

CDR3 in DNA: TGTGCCAGCAGCCCCTTCGGGGGCGGGCAACCCCCCACAGATACGCAGTATTTT. Its protein product is CASSPFGGGQPPTDTQYF. The chain recombines TRBV7-3 with TRBJ2-3, with D perhaps matching TRBD1 or TRBD2 (6 bases each). This CDR3 comprises 18 residues. Per germline, CDR1 SGHTA and CDR2 FQGTGA. Deletions cut 5 bases from V and 2 bases from J, with 23 bases between.

This clonotype was observed a few times. The chain joins TRBV10-3 to TRBJ2-1; perhaps TRBD2 as D (5 bases). Looked up from germline, CDR1 is ENHRY and CDR2 is SYGVKD. The CDR3 sequence is 12 residues long. V lost 4 bases to trimming and J lost 10 bases, with 11 bases between them. The CDR3 spells CAISGEGGEQFF. Here the CDR3 DNA reads TGTGCCATCAGTGGTGAGGGCGGGGAGCAGTTCTTC.

This clonotype was seen a handful of times. The genes are TRBV7-9 and TRBJ2-3; TRBD2 agrees at 8 bases. CDR3 length: 16 amino acids. The junction had 10 bases not matched to a gene; V was cut back by 6 bases and J by 2 bases. Germline lookup yields CDR1 SEHNR and CDR2 FQNEAQ (reference sequence). The CDR3 nucleotides read TGTGCCAGCAGTTTTAATAGCGGGACACCCACAGATACGCAGTATTTT. As protein: CASSFNSGTPTDTQYF.

This clonotype was recorded a few times. The V gene is TRBV2, the J gene TRBJ2-1; tentative D call: TRBD1 (5 bases). The J call may be mistaken, given a closer DNA end match to TRBJ2-7. Per the germline V gene, CDR1 is SNHLY and CDR2 is FYNNEI. The CDR3 length is 13 residues. As DNA, the CDR3 is TGTGCCAGCATTGACAGCAGCTCCTACGAGCAGTACTTC. Amino acids: CASIDSSSYEQYF.

This clonotype was seen a few times. J is TRBJ2-1 and V is TRBV27; 8 bases agree with TRBD2. V trimming: 0 bases; J trimming: 4 bases; junction bases outside the gene matches: 2. Germline V lookup: CDR1 MNHEY, CDR2 SMNVEV (reference sequence). This CDR3 spans 15 amino acids. The CDR3 sequence is CASSLSTSAYNEQFF. Here the CDR3 DNA reads TGTGCCAGCAGTTTATCGACTAGCGCATACAATGAGCAGTTCTTC.

This clonotype was seen more than once but under ten times. The J gene is TRBJ2-5, the V gene TRBV20-1; D is perhaps TRBD2 (6 bases). Matching the DNA end better, TRBJ2-1 makes the J call doubtful. Germline V gene data show CDR1 as DFQATT and CDR2 as SNEGSKA (reference sequence). The CDR3 sequence is 16 residues long. CDR3 loop: CSARPGGGLRHNEQFF. The CDR3 DNA follows: TGCAGTGCTAGACCGGGCGGTGGACTACGACACAATGAGCAGTTCTTC.

This clonotype was seen a few times. The junction departs from germline at one end; a sequencing error may be responsible. The chain links TRBV4-1 to TRBJ2-1; 8 nucleotides agree with TRBD1. The CDR3 totals 14 residues. Per the germline V gene, CDR1 is MGHRA and CDR2 is YSYEKL. The chain's CDR3 is CAGSQTGGLNEQFF. CDR3 DNA: TGCGCCGGCAGCCAAACAGGGGGTTTAAATGAGCAGTTCTTC.

V gene TRBV20-1 combines with J gene TRBJ2-5; 12 bases agree with TRBD2. The better agreement between TRBJ2-1 and the DNA end casts doubt on the J call. The CDR3 totals 14 residues. Germline V gene sequence: CDR1 DFQATT, CDR2 SNEGSKA (reference sequence). The CDR3 sequence is CSARLAGGTNEQFF. Written as DNA, the CDR3 is TGCAGTGCTAGACTAGCGGGAGGGACCAATGAGCAGTTCTTC.

This clonotype was found a few times. This sequence joins TRBV15 and TRBJ1-5; the match to TRBD1 covers 9 bases. This CDR3 comprises 17 residues. The J segment lost 2 bases and the V segment lost 0 bases, leaving 5 bases of the junction unmatched. Per the germline V gene, CDR1 is LNHNV and CDR2 is YYDKDF (reference sequence). CDR3 sequence: CATSRDAWDRGNQPQHF. For the CDR3, the DNA is TGTGCCACCAGCAGAGATGCTTGGGACAGGGGCAATCAGCCCCAGCATTTT.

The gene calls are TRBV19 and TRBJ2-7; D tentatively fits TRBD1 or TRBD2 (6 bases each). The CDR3 has 14 residues. V was shortened by 8 bases and J by 0 bases, with 14 bases between the two germline ends. Germline V gene lookup returns CDR1 LNHDA and CDR2 SQIVND (reference sequence). CDR3 loop: CASSDGGPSYEQYF. As DNA, the CDR3 is TGTGCCAGTTCTGATGGGGGGCCCTCCTACGAGCAGTACTTC. Looking up the rest from reference TRBV19 and TRBJ2-7 gives the full variable domain: DGGITQSPKYLFRKEGQNVTLSCEQNLNHDAMYWYRQDPGQGLRLIYYSQIVNDFQKGDIAEGYSVSREKKESFPLTVTSAQKNPTAFYLCASSDGGPSYEQYFGPGTRLTVT.

This chain uses TRBV20-1 with TRBJ2-7; 7 bases agree with TRBD1. This CDR3 has 12 residues. CDR1 DFQATT and CDR2 SNEGSKA come from the germline V gene (reference sequence). Germline trimming cut 5 bases from V and 0 bases from J; bases unmatched to any gene: 1. As DNA, the CDR3 is TGCAGTGCTTGGGACAGCTCCTACGAGCAGTACTTC. It translates to CSAWDSSYEQYF.

This clonotype occurred a few times. The J gene is TRBJ1-2, the V gene TRBV29-1, with 10 bases lining up with TRBD1. Losses at the gene ends were 1 base for V and 6 bases for J; bases not matched to a gene: 8. This CDR3 is 15 amino acids long. Germline lookup yields CDR1 SQVTM and CDR2 ANQGSEA. Here the CDR3 DNA reads TGCAGCGTTGAAGGCCGACAGGGGGCTAAGGATGGCTACACCTTC. It translates to CSVEGRQGAKDGYTF.

V is TRBV28 and J is TRBJ2-3; D is unresolved. Germline CDR1 is MDHEN and CDR2 is SYDVKM. V gave up 5 bases and J gave up 1 base, with 10 bases separating them. This CDR3 is built from 14 residues. The CDR3 protein is CASSTTAGTDTQYF. The DNA of the CDR3 is TGTGCCAGCAGTACCACGGCGGGCACAGATACGCAGTATTTT.

In this sample, this clonotype turned up a few times. This rearrangement joins TRBV6-6 to TRBJ2-5, with D perhaps matching TRBD1 (6 bases). The DNA end favors TRBJ2-1, so the J call may be wrong. CDR3 length: 14 amino acids. Germline V gene data show CDR1 as MNHNY and CDR2 as SVGAGI (reference sequence). The CDR3 here is CASRNTGTTNEQFF. The CDR3 region has the DNA TGTGCCAGCAGAAACACCGGGACAACGAATGAGCAGTTCTTC.

The chain couples TRBV11-2 to TRBJ1-6, with a weak D call TRBD1 (5 bases). The CDR3 has 17 residues. The germline V gene encodes CDR1 SGHAT and CDR2 FQNNGV. Trimming removed 0 bases at V and 5 bases at J, with 14 bases between. In nucleotides, the CDR3 is TGTGCCAGCAGCTTAGAGGCAGGGACCCTGGATAATTCACCCCTCCACTTT. Translated: CASSLEAGTLDNSPLHF.

The chain uses TRBV6-2 or TRBV6-3 and TRBJ1-2; 10 positions agree with TRBD1. Unmatched junction bases numbered 2, after V lost 5 bases and J lost 8 bases. The CDR3 contains 12 residues. CDR1 is MNHEY and CDR2 is SVGEGT in the germline V gene. The CDR3 spells CASSRTGGGYTF. Here the CDR3 DNA reads TGTGCCAGCAGTCGGACAGGGGGAGGCTACACCTTC.

This sequence joins TRBV4-1 and TRBJ2-7; D is ambiguous. V was trimmed by 3 bases and J by 5 bases, leaving 11 bases between them. This CDR3 has 13 amino acids. Germline assignment: CDR1 MGHRA and CDR2 YSYEKL. CDR3 bases: TGCGCCAGCAGCCAGTCTGATAGTCACGAGCAGTACTTC. It yields the protein CASSQSDSHEQYF.

In this sample, this clonotype turned up a few times. V gene TRBV27 combines with J gene TRBJ2-3, with D hard to call. Germline V gene lookup returns CDR1 MNHEY and CDR2 SMNVEV (reference sequence). Trimming removed 6 bases at V and 13 bases at J, with 17 bases between. The CDR3 runs to 12 residues. This CDR3 is CASSKDRMDKYF. Written as DNA, the CDR3 is TGTGCCAGCAGCAAGGACCGAATGGATAAGTATTTT.

The V and J genes are TRBV5-5 and TRBJ2-7, with D maybe TRBD2 (6 bases). The CDR3 has 15 residues. The germline CDR1 and CDR2 sequences are SGHKS and YYEKEE (reference sequence). Trimming stripped 4 bases from V and 2 bases from J, with 16 bases between. The CDR3 coding sequence is TGTGCCAGCAGCCATCAGGGAGGTGGGACCTACGAGCAGTACTTC. Amino acid sequence: CASSHQGGGTYEQYF.

The gene calls are TRBV20-1 and TRBJ2-2, with D maybe TRBD1 (6 bases). The ends were cut back, 6 bases at V and 1 base at J, with 12 bases in the middle. The germline V gene encodes CDR1 DFQATT and CDR2 SNEGSKA (reference sequence). This CDR3 comprises 14 residues. In nucleotides, the CDR3 is TGCAGTGCCCGGAGACAGGAGAACACCGGGGAGCTGTTTTTT. Translation gives CSARRQENTGELFF.

A remark on this clonotype: A much larger clone sits a single nucleotide away, making a read error possible. This sequence joins TRBV11-3 and TRBJ2-6; no clear D. The CDR3 covers 14 residues. Trimming left V 3 bases short and J 0 bases short, with 3 bases between. The V gene's germline CDR1 is SGHNT and CDR2 YENEEA. The CDR3 region is CASSFHSGANVLTF. The CDR3 bases are TGTGCCAGCAGCTTCCACTCTGGGGCCAACGTCCTGACTTTC.

This clonotype was recorded a few times. The genes are TRBV29-1 and TRBJ2-7; 9 bases line up with TRBD2. The J call may be wrong; the DNA end is better matched by TRBJ2-1. The CDR3 length is 14 residues. The germline V gene encodes CDR1 SQVTM and CDR2 ANQGSEA. This CDR3 is CSGGIAGATNEQFF. CDR3 sequence (DNA): TGCAGCGGTGGGATAGCGGGGGCGACCAATGAGCAGTTCTTC.